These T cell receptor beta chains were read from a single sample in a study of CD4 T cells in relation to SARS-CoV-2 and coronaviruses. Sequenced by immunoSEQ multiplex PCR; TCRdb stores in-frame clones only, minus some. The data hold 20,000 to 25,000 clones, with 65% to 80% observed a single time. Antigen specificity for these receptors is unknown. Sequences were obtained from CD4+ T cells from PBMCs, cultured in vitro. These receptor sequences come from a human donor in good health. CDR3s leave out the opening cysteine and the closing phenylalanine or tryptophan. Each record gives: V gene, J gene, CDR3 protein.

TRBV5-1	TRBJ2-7	ASSGGGYEQY
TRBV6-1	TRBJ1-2	ASSDLTGDYGYT
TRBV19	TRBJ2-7	ASSISGQGPYEQY
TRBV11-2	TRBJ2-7	ASSHVPRGSYEQY
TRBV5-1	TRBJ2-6	ASSRQESNLRANVLT
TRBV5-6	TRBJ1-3	ASSPPGTRSGNTIY
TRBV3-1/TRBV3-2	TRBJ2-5	ASSQDVRSETQY
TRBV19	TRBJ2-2	ASTSGTHTGSDTGELF
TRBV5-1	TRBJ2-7	ASSVGTGGTEQY
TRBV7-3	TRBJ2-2	ASSLQGNTGELF
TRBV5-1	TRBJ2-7	ASSLGLAEYEQY
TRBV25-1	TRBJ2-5	ASSEWSIETQY
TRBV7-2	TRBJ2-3	ASSRGQGTDTQY
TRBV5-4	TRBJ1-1	ASSYGGEITEAF
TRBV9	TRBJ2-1	ASSPINPGLAGVNEQF
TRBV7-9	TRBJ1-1	ASSLALGETEAF
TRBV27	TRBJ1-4	ASSLGGTGGLSLF
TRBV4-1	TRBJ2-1	AISPLAGENEQF
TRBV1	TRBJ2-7	TSRVCYEQY
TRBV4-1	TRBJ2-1	ASSPNPGLAGVEEGEQF
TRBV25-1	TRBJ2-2	ASSESPNRGDTGELF
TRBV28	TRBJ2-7	ASSLPGTYEQY
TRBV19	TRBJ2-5	ASSIGSVQETQY